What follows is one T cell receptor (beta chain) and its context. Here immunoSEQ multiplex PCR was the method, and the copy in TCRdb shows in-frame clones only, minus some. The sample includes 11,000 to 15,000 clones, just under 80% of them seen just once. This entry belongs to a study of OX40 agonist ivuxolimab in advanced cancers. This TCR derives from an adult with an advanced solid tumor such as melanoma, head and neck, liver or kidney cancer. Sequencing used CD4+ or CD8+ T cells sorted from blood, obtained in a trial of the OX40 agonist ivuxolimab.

Here the CDR3 DNA reads TGTGCCAGCAGTCACGGAACCTACGAGCAGTACTTC. Translating gives CASSHGTYEQYF. This chain uses TRBV27 with TRBJ2-5; the D is unclear. The DNA end is more similar to TRBJ2-7, so the J call may be wrong. The CDR3 is made up of 12 amino acids. Germline V gene data show CDR1 as MNHEY and CDR2 as SMNVEV (reference sequence).